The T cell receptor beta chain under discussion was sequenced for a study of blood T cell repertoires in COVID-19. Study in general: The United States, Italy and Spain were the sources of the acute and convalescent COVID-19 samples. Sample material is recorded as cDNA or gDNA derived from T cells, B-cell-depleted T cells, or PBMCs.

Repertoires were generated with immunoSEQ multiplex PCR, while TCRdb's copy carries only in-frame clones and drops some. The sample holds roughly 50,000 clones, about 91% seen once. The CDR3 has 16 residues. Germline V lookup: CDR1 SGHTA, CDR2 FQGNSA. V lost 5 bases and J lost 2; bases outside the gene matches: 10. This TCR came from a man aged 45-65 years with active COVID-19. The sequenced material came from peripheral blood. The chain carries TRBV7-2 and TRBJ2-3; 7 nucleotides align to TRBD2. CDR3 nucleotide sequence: TGTGCCAGCAGCCGGGGGGTCCGGGGGGACACAGATACGCAGTATTTT. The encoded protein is CASSRGVRGDTDTQYF.